The TCR beta chain under discussion was sequenced for a study of vaccination and CD4 T cells after COVID-19 (dated by TCRdb to the early 2020s). As for the study more broadly: SARS-CoV-2 positivity had been established in the convalescent patients by nasal swab PCR, and mild disease was recorded in roughly ten of these patients and severe disease in one. The spike-specific CD4+ TCR repertoire was compared before and after mRNA vaccination in over 9 COVID-19 convalescent patients and a few infection-naive healthy vaccine recipients. Control cultures received a CEFX viral epitope pool as the positive control, an HIV-1 Nef peptide pool as the negative control, or no peptide. Two doses of either the Pfizer-BioNTech BNT162b2 vaccine (n=8) or the Moderna mRNA-1273 vaccine (n=2) were administered to participants. Post-vaccine blood samples were taken a median of 72 days after the second vaccine dose, with a range of roughly 14 to 250 days. Six males and four females were included in the convalescent cohort, with two Hispanic individuals, seven Caucasians, two Asians and one multiracial person represented. For stimulating the cultures, overlapping spike peptide pools were used, derived from SARS-CoV-2 as well as from the common cold coronaviruses HCoV-NL63, HCoV-OC43 and HCoV-229E. Post-COVID blood samples from convalescent patients were collected a median of roughly 100 days after diagnosis, with a range of 35 to 161 days. General conclusions and limits of the study: The number of convalescent patients in the study was relatively small, and the study did not examine early timepoints following natural infection. An increase in the median number of SARS-CoV-2-reactive clonotypes from some 20 after infection to some 38 after vaccination was observed, but the change was not found to be significant. Nearly all vaccine-specific clones in convalescent patients (304 of 307) were mono-reactive for SARS-CoV-2 spike rather than cross-reactive with common cold coronaviruses. Among convalescent patients, a median about 90% of the SARS-CoV-2-reactive clones seen after vaccination appeared only after vaccination, which suggests priming specific to the vaccine.

The CDR3 has 16 amino acids, counting the end cysteine and phenylalanine. CDR3 DNA is the only sequence kept; it has 48 bases, read in frame from the first base. The V and J ends are trimmed by 5 bases and 2 bases, leaving 19 bases between them. Via the germline V gene (reference sequence), CDR1 is MNHEY and CDR2 SMNVEV. This clonotype showed up just a few times. Its antigen remains unidentified. Qualities for individual bases were not recorded, and no much larger clone is one base off. Libraries were built with PCR. DNA from cultured CD4+ T cells was subjected to TCR sequencing with the Oncomine TCR Beta short-read assay at the Johns Hopkins FTIC core. The QIAamp micro DNA kit was used to extract genomic DNA from the cultured CD4+ T cells. The Oncomine TCR Beta libraries from cultured CD4+ T cells were pooled using unique dual indexes and then sequenced on an Illumina iSeq 100. As for the authors' bioinformatics: Non-productive sequences were removed, and CDR3s that did not start with C, did not end with F or W, or were shorter than 7 amino acids were discarded. The MANAFEST web application identified antigen-specific clonotypes by comparing peptide-stimulated wells against reference wells and other culture wells. An FDR below 0.05, an odds ratio above 5, and a productive frequency above 0.1% in at least two of three replicate wells were required for clones to be considered positive. Clonotypes that were significantly expanded in both SARS-CoV-2 spike wells and at least one common cold coronavirus spike condition were defined as cross-reactive. Levenshtein distances (stringdist) and unrooted phylogenetic trees (ape) in R version 3.6.1 were used to assess CDR3 homology. TCRdb reprocessed the public reads (quality trimming at Q25 with fastp, clone calling with MiXCR) and kept in-frame beta chains. A single entry per CDR3 protein holds the most common genes and DNA from its merged rows. Clone size and V and J calls follow TCRdb, not the original study. This sample holds more than 13,000 distinct CDR3 sequences; around a third were observed only once. The biggest ten clones account for 17% of the sample.

The treatment or condition label of this sample denotes: roughly nine-day PBMC culture with coronavirus spike peptide pools or control peptides (ViraFEST assay). To expand antigen-specific T cells with peptide pools and then pick out the expanded clonotypes through TCR sequencing, the study relied on the ViraFEST assay. The convalescent patients' positive SARS-CoV-2 PCR tests were from March to December 2020, which was before the Alpha, Beta and Delta variants emerged in the United States. PBMCs were cultured at approximately 2 million per well in IMDM supplemented with approximately 5% human AB serum and 8 to 10 IU/ml IL-2, with approximately 9.5 ug/ml peptide pools added. On days 3 and 7, half of the culture medium was replaced with fresh IL-2-containing medium. After roughly 11 days of culture, CD4+ T cells were isolated by negative selection with the EasySep CD4+ T cell isolation kit. Ficoll-Paque Plus gradient centrifugation was used to isolate PBMCs from whole blood, and the isolated PBMCs were then either used fresh or cryopreserved at -140C. Triplicate wells were generally used for each culture condition.

Material: cultured CD4+ T cells from blood. The rearrangement joined TRBV27 to TRBJ2-7; the D gene is possibly TRBD1, with 6 bases matching. This receptor was identified in a human donor with COVID-19. The CDR3 corresponds to CASSRLPQGYTYEQYF. The bases are TGTGCCAGCAGTCGCCTCCCGCAGGGGTACACCTACGAGCAGTACTTC.